The subject of this entry is one T cell receptor (beta chain). Antigen specificity is unknown. The sample originates from a study of T cell responses to AZD1222 COVID-19 vaccine. This table comes from immunoSEQ multiplex PCR, and its TCRdb copy is limited to in-frame clones, with some not included. Among about 150,000 clones listed, about 89% were seen once. General study results and limits: Following two doses of AZD1222, Spike-specific TCR breadth and depth rose. There were mostly white British donors and more females than males, and clonal diversity was possibly underestimated. Spike was spanned by vaccine-associated CD4 TCRs, which were dominant at 160-218 and 743-854.

Germline-derived CDR1 and CDR2 are SNHLY and FYNNEI. Between the trimmed V and J ends, which lost 4 bases and 1 base, there was a span of 7 bases. The CDR3 consists of 13 residues. The sequencing used peripheral blood, collected 28 days after the second AZD1222 dose. This clonotype was sampled from an adult who received the AZD1222 COVID-19 vaccine. The genes are TRBV2 and TRBJ1-1, with D tentatively TRBD1 (5 bases). In DNA form, the CDR3 reads TGTGCCAGCAGTGCGGGACCGAACACTGAAGCTTTCTTT. Its protein product is CASSAGPNTEAFF.